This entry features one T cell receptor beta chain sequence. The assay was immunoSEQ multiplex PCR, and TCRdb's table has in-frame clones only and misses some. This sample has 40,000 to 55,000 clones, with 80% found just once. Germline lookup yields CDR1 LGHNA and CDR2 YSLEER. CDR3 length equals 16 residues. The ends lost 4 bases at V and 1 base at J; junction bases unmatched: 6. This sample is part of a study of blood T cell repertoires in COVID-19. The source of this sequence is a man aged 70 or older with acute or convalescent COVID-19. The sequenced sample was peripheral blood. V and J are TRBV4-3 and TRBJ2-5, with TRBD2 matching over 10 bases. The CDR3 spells CASSRNSGGSQETQYF. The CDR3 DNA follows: TGCGCCAGCAGCCGGAATAGCGGGGGGTCCCAAGAGACCCAGTACTTC.